The source of this T cell receptor (beta chain) is a study of OX40 agonist ivuxolimab in advanced cancers. As for this clone: Its ends do not fully match the called genes, so a read error is possible.

Sequenced by immunoSEQ multiplex PCR; TCRdb stores in-frame clones only, minus some. The sample records tens of thousands of clones, 90% being singletons. The sample here was CD4+ or CD8+ T cells sorted from blood, taken in a trial of the OX40 agonist ivuxolimab. This clonotype originated in an adult with an advanced solid tumor such as melanoma, head and neck, liver or kidney cancer.

As DNA, the CDR3 is TGTGCCAGCAGTCAAGCGGACTACTCCTACGAGCAGTACTTC. Translating gives CASSQADYSYEQYF. The chain employs TRBV4-2 and TRBJ2-7; the D gene is possibly TRBD2 (6 bases). The germline V gene encodes CDR1 LGHNA and CDR2 YNFKEQ. The CDR3 spans 14 residues.